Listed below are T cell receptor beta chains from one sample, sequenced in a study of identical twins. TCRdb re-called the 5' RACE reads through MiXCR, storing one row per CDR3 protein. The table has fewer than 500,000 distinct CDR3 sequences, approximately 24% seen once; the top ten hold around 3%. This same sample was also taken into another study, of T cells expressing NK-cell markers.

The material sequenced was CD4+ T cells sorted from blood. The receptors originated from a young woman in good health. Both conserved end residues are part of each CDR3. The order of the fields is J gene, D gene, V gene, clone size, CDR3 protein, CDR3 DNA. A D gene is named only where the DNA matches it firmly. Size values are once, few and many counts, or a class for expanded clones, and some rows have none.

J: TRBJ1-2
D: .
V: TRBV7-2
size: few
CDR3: CASSLAGWGGYTF
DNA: TGTGCCAGCAGCTTAGCAGGTTGGGGTGGCTACACCTTC

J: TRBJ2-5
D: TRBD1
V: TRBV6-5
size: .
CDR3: CASSYGTGRETQYF
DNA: TGTGCCAGCAGTTACGGGACAGGGAGAGAGACCCAGTACTTC

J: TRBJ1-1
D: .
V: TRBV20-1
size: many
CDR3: CSANRRQANTEAFF
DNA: TGCAGTGCTAACAGAAGACAGGCGAACACTGAAGCTTTCTTT

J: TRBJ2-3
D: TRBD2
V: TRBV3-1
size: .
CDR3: CASSAGLAGGITDTQYF
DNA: TGTGCCAGCAGCGCGGGACTAGCGGGGGGGATCACAGATACGCAGTATTTT

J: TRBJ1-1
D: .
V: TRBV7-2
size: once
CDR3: CASSLVYQGRGNTEAFF
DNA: TGTGCCAGCAGCTTAGTTTACCAGGGCAGGGGGAACACTGAAGCTTTCTTT

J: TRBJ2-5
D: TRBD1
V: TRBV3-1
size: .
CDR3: CASSQRTGRLWEETQYF
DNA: TGTGCCAGCAGCCAACGGACAGGTCGACTTTGGGAAGAGACCCAGTACTTC

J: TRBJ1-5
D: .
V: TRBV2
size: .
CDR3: CASSQQGLSNQPQHF
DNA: TGTGCCAGCAGTCAACAGGGCCTTAGCAATCAGCCCCAGCATTTT

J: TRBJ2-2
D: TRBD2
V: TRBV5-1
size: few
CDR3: CASRVTSGGAGELFF
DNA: TGCGCCAGCAGGGTGACTAGCGGGGGAGCCGGGGAGCTGTTTTTT

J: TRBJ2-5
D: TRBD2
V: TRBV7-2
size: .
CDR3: CASSSLAFETQYF
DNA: TGTGCCAGCAGCTCACTAGCGTTTGAGACCCAGTACTTC

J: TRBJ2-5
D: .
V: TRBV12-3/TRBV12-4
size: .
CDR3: CASSFRRVETQYF
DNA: TGTGCCAGCAGTTTTAGGAGGGTTGAGACCCAGTACTTC

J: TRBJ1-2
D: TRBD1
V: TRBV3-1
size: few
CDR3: CASSQRTGGYTF
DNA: TGTGCCAGCAGCCAAAGGACAGGGGGCTACACCTTC

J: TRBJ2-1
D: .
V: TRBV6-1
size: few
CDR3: CASPGGLYNEQFF
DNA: TGTGCCAGCCCCGGGGGCTTATACAATGAGCAGTTCTTC